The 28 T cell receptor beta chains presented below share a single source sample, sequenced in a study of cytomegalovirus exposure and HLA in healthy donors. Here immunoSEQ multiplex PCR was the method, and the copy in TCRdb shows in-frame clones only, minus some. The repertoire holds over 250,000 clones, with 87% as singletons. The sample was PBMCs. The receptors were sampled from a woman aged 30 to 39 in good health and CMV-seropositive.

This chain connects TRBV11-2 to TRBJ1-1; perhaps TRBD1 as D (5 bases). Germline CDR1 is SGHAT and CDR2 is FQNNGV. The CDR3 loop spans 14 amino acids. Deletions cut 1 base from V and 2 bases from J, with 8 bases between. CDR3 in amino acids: CASSLVQGNTEAFF. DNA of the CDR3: TGTGCCAGCAGCTTAGTCCAGGGAAACACTGAAGCTTTCTTT.

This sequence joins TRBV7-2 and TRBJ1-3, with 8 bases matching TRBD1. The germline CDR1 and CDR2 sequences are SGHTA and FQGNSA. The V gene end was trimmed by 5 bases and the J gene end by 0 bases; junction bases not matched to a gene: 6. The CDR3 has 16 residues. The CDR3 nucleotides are TGTGCCAGCAGCCCGACAGGGGCCGTCTCTGGAAACACCATATATTTT. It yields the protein CASSPTGAVSGNTIYF.

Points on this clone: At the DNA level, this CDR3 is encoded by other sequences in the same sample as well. In DNA form, the CDR3 reads TGCAGCGTTGAACGGGGGCAAGAGACCCAGTACTTC. Translated, it gives CSVERGQETQYF. This sequence joins TRBV29-1 and TRBJ2-5; D is perhaps TRBD2 (6 bases). The CDR3 consists of 12 residues. Trimming removed 2 bases at V and 2 bases at J, with 6 bases between. The germline CDR1 and CDR2 sequences are SQVTM and ANQGSEA.

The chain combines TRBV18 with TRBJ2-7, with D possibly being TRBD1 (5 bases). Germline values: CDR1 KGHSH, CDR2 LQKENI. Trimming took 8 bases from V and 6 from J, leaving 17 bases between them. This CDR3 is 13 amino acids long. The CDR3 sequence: CASRVAVGLEQYF. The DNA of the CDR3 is TGTGCCAGCCGAGTGGCGGTGGGGCTCGAGCAGTACTTC. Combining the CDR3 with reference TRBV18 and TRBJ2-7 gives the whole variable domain NAGVMQNPRHLVRRRGQEARLRCSPMKGHSHVYWYRQLPEEGLKFMVYLQKENIIDESGMPKERFSAEFPKEGPSILRIQQVVRGDSAAYFCASRVAVGLEQYFGPGTRLTVT.

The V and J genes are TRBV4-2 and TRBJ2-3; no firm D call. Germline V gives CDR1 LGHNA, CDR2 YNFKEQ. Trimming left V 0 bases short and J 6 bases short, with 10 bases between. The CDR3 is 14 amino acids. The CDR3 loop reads CASSQEAVADTQYF. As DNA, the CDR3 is TGTGCCAGCAGCCAAGAGGCGGTGGCCGATACGCAGTATTTT.

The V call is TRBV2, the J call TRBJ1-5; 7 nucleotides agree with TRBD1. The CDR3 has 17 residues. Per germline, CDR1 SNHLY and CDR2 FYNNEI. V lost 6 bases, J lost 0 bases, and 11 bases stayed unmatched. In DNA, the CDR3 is TGTGCCAGCAGCCCGGAGACAGGGCAGTTTAGCAATCAGCCCCAGCATTTT. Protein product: CASSPETGQFSNQPQHF.

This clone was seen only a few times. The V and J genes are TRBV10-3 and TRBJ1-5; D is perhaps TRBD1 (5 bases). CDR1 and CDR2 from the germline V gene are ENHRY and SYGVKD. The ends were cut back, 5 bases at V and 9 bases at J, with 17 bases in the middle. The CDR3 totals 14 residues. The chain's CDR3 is CAISKDSLNGPQHF. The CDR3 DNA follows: TGTGCCATCAGTAAAGACAGCCTCAATGGGCCCCAGCATTTT.

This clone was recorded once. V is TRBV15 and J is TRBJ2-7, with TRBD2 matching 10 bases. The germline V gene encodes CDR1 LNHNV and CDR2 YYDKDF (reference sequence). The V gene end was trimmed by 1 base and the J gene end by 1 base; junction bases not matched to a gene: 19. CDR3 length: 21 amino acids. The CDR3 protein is CATSRGHTLAGDVLASYEQYF. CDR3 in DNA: TGTGCCACCAGCAGAGGCCACACGCTAGCGGGAGATGTCCTAGCGTCCTACGAGCAGTACTTC.

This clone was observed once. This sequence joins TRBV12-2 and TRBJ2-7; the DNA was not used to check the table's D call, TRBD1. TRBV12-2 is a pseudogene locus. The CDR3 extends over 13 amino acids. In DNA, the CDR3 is TGTGCAAGTCGCTCCGACAGGGATAACGAGCAGTACTTC. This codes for CASRSDRDNEQYF.

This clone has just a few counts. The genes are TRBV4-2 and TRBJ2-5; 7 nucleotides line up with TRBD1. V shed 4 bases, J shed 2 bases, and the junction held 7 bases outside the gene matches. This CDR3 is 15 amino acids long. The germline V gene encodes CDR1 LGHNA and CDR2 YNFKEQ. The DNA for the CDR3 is TGTGCCAGCAGCCGGGCCCAGGGGGATCAAGAGACCCAGTACTTC. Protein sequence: CASSRAQGDQETQYF.

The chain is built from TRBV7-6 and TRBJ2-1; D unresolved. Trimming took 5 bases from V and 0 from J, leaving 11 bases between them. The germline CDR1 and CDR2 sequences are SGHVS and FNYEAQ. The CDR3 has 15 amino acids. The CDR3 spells CASSPGKSSYNEQFF. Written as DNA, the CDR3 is TGTGCCAGCAGCCCCGGTAAGAGCTCCTACAATGAGCAGTTCTTC.

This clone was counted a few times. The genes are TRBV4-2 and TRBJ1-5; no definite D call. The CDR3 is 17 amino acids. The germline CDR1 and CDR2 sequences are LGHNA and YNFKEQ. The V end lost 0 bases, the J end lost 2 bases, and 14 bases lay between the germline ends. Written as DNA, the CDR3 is TGTGCCAGCAGCCAAGAACTACGAGGGAACGGCAATCAGCCCCAGCATTTT. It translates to CASSQELRGNGNQPQHF.

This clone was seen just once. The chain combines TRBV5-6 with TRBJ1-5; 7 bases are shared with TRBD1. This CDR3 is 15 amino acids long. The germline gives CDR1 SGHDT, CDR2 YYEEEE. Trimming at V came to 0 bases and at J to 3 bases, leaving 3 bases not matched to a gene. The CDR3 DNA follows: TGTGCCAGCAGCTTGGGACAGGGCATCAATCAGCCCCAGCATTTT. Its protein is CASSLGQGINQPQHF.

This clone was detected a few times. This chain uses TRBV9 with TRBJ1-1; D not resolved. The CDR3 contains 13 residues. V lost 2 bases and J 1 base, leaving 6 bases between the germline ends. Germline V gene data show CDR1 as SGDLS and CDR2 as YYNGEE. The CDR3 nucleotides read TGTGCCAGCAGCGTCCTGGAGAACACTGAAGCTTTCTTT. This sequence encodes CASSVLENTEAFF.

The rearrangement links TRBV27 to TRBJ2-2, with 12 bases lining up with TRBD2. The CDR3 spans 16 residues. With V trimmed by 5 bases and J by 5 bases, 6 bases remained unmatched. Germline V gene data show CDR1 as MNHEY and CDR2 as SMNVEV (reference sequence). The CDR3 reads CASSPSGRAWTGELFF. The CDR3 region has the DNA TGTGCCAGCAGTCCTAGCGGGAGGGCCTGGACCGGGGAGCTGTTTTTT.

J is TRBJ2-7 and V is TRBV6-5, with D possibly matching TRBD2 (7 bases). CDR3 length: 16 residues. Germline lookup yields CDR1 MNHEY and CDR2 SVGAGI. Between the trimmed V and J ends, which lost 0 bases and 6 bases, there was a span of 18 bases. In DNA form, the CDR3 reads TGTGCCAGCAGTTACTCGATTGGGGCGGGGGCCTCCGAGCAGTACTTC. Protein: CASSYSIGAGASEQYF.

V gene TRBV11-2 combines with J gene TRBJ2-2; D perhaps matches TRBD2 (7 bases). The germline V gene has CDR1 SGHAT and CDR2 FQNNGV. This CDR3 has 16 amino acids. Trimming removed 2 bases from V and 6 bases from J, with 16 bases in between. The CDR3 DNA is TGTGCCAGCAGCTTACGGGGAAGGGAGGGGGCCGGGGAGCTGTTTTTT. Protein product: CASSLRGREGAGELFF.

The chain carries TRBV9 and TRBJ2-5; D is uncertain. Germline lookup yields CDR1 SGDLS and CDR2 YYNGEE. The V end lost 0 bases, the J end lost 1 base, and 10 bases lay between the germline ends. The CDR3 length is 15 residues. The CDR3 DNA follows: TGTGCCAGCAGCGTAGATCCAAACCGCCAAGAGACCCAGTACTTC. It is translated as CASSVDPNRQETQYF.

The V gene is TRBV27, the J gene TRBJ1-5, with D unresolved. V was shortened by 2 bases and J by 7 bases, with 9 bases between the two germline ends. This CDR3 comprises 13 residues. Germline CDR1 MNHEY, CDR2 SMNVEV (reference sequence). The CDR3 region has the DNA TGTGCCAGCAGTTTACGTATATCGCAGCCCCAGCATTTT. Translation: CASSLRISQPQHF.

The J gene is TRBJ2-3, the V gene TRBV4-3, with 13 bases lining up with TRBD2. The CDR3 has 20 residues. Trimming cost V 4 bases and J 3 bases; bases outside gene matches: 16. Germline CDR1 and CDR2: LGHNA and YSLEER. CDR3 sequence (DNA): TGCGCCAGCAGCCGAAAACTAGCGGGGGGGGCCGTTGTCAAGACAGATACGCAGTATTTT. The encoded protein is CASSRKLAGGAVVKTDTQYF.

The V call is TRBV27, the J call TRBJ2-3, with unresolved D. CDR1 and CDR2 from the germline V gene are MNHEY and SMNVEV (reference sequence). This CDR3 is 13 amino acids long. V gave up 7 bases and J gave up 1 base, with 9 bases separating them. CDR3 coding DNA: TGTGCCAGCAACCCGATTCGCACAGATACGCAGTATTTT. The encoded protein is CASNPIRTDTQYF.

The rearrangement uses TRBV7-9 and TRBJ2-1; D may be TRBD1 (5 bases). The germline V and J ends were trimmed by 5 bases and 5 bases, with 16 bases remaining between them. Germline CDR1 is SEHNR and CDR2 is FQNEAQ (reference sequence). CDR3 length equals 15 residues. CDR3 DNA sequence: TGTGCCAGCAGCAGGCATAATAGGGGCGACAATGAGCAGTTCTTC. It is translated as CASSRHNRGDNEQFF.

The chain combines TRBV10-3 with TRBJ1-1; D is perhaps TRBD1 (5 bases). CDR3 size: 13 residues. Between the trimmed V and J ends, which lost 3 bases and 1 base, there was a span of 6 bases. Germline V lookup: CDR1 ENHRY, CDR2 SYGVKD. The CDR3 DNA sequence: TGTGCCATCAGTGAAACAGGGAACACTGAAGCTTTCTTT. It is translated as CAISETGNTEAFF.

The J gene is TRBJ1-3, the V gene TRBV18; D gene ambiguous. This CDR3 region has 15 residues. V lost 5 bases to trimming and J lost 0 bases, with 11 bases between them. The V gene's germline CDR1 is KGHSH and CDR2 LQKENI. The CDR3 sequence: CASSTDKPSGNTIYF. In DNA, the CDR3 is TGTGCCAGCTCAACCGACAAGCCCTCTGGAAACACCATATATTTT.

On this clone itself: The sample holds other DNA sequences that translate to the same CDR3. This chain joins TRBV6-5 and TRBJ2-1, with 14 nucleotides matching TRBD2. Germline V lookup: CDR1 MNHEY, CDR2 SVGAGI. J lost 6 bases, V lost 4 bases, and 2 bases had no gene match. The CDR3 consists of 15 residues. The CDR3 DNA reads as TGTGCCAGCAGTTCCGGGACTAGCGGGAGCAATGAGCAGTTCTTC. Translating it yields CASSSGTSGSNEQFF.

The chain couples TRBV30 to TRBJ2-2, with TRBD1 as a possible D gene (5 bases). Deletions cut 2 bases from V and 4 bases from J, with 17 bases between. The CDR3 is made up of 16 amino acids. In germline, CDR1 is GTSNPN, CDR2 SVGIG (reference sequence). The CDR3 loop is CAWSWLAVRGTGELFF. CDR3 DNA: TGTGCCTGGAGTTGGCTCGCGGTTAGGGGCACCGGGGAGCTGTTTTTT.

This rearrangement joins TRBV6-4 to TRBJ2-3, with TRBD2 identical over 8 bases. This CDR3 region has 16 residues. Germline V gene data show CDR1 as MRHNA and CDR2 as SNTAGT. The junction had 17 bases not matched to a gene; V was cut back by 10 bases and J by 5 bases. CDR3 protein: CATSGRDGGAGDTQYF. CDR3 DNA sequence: TGTGCCACCTCCGGTCGGGACGGGGGGGCCGGAGATACGCAGTATTTT.

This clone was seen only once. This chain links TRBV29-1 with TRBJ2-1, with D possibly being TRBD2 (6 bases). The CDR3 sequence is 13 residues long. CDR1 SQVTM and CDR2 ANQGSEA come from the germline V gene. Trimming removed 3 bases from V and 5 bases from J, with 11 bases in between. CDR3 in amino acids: CSVDRTINNEQFF. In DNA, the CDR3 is TGCAGCGTTGATCGGACTATCAACAATGAGCAGTTCTTC.